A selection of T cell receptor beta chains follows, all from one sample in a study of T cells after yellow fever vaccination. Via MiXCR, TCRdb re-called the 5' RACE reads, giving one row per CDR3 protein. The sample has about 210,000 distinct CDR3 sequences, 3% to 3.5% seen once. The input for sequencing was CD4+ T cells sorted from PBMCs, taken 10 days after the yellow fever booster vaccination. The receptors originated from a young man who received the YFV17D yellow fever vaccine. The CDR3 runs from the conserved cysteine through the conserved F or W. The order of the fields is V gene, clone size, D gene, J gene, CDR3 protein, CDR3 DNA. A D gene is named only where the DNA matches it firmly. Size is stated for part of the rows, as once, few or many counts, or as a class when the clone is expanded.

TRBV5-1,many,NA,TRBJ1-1,CASSLGTGEDTEAFF,TGCGCCAGCAGCTTGGGGACGGGAGAGGACACTGAAGCTTTCTTT
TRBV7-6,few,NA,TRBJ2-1,CASSFMSSYNEQFF,TGTGCCAGCAGTTTCATGTCCTCCTACAATGAGCAGTTCTTC
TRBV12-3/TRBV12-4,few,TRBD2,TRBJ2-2,CASSPRLAGELFF,TGTGCCAGCAGTCCCCGACTAGCTGGGGAGCTGTTTTTT
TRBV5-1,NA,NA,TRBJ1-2,CASSLVGGALNYGYTF,TGCGCCAGCAGCTTGGTGGGGGGGGCGCTCAACTATGGCTACACCTTC
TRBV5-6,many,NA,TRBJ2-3,CASSLIVEPISDTQYF,TGTGCCAGCAGCTTGATTGTGGAGCCCATATCAGATACGCAGTATTTT
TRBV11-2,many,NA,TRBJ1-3,CASSSRTGNTIYF,TGTGCCAGCAGCTCACGGACTGGAAACACCATATATTTT
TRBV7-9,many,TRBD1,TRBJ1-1,CASTQTGGTEAFF,TGTGCCAGCACCCAGACAGGGGGCACTGAAGCTTTCTTT
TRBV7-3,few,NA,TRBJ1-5,CASSLTKDQPQHF,TGTGCCAGCAGCTTAACGAAGGATCAGCCCCAGCATTTT
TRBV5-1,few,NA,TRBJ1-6,CASSTQGDNSPLHF,TGCGCCAGCAGCACACAGGGAGATAATTCACCCCTCCACTTT
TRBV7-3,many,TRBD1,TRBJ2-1,CASSLADRAQAYNEQFF,TGTGCCAGCAGCTTAGCGGACAGGGCTCAGGCCTACAATGAGCAGTTCTTC
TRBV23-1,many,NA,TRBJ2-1,CASSQEGTPFIYEQFF,TGCGCCAGCAGTCAAGAAGGGACTCCCTTTATCTATGAGCAGTTCTTC
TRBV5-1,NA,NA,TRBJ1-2,CASSLAQEQYGYTF,TGCGCCAGCAGCTTGGCCCAGGAGCAGTATGGCTACACCTTC
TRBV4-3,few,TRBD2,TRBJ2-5,CASSHYHTPGTSGAGGLETQYF,TGCGCCAGCAGCCATTATCATACCCCCGGGACTAGCGGGGCCGGGGGACTGGAGACCCAGTACTTC
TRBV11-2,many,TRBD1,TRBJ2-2,CASSNRGNGELFF,TGTGCCAGCAGCAACAGGGGGAACGGGGAGCTGTTTTTT